These 10 T cell receptor beta chains were sequenced from one sample in a study of blood T cell repertoires in COVID-19. The assay was immunoSEQ multiplex PCR, and TCRdb's table has in-frame clones only and misses some. The data contain 180,000 or so clones, roughly 81% of them singletons. Material: peripheral blood. Every receptor here comes from a man aged 35 to 55 who had recovered from COVID-19.

The V call is TRBV12-3 or TRBV12-4, the J call TRBJ1-4, with 8 bases that match TRBD1. J was trimmed by 7 bases and V by 8 bases; bases with no gene match: 6. The CDR3 is 13 amino acids. For the CDR3, the DNA is TGTGCCAGCCTAGGACAGGGTGGTGAAAAACTGTTTTTT. Translated: CASLGQGGEKLFF.

This chain joins TRBV11-3 and TRBJ2-5, with 13 bases that match TRBD2. The CDR3 runs to 17 residues. Per the germline V gene, CDR1 is SGHNT and CDR2 is YENEEA. V lost 2 bases, J lost 1 base, and 4 bases stayed unmatched. For the CDR3, the DNA is TGTGCCAGCAGCTTAACTAGCGGGGGGGCCAGCCAAGAGACCCAGTACTTC. It encodes CASSLTSGGASQETQYF.

This clone was recorded a few times. This chain links TRBV6-5 with TRBJ1-2, with a tentative D call TRBD1 (5 bases). From germline, CDR1 is MNHEY and CDR2 SVGAGI. V was pared by 2 bases and J by 5 bases, with 9 bases between. This CDR3 has 13 amino acids. The CDR3 DNA sequence: TGTGCCAGCAGTTACCACCCAGGGTATGGCTACACCTTC. It is translated as CASSYHPGYGYTF.

This clone has a single count. This chain connects TRBV7-6 to TRBJ2-2, with TRBD1 identical over 8 bases. Trimming removed 4 bases from V and 1 base from J; junction bases left unmatched: 5. The CDR3 is made up of 16 amino acids. The germline gives CDR1 SGHVS, CDR2 FNYEAQ. This CDR3 reads CASSYYGQGNTGELFF. The CDR3 DNA reads TGTGCCAGCAGCTACTATGGACAGGGGAACACCGGGGAGCTGTTTTTT.

This clone was counted a single time. The chain joins TRBV18 to TRBJ2-7, with TRBD1 matching over 8 bases. CDR1 is KGHSH, CDR2 LQKENI, per germline. The CDR3 covers 14 residues. V gave up 4 bases and J gave up 6 bases; unmatched junction bases: 8. The CDR3 region has the DNA TGTGCCAGCTCACAGGGACAGGTCTCGGGCGAGCAGTACTTC. Its protein product is CASSQGQVSGEQYF.

The chain carries TRBV9 and TRBJ1-6; unclear D gene. Trimming removed 4 bases at V and 9 bases at J, with 8 bases between. Per germline, CDR1 SGDLS and CDR2 YYNGEE. CDR3 length equals 12 residues. The CDR3 region has the DNA TGTGCCAGCAGCCCTATGAGTTCACCCCTCCACTTT. Residues: CASSPMSSPLHF.

This clone was recorded once. This chain joins TRBV5-1 and TRBJ2-2; 7 bases are shared with TRBD1. The CDR3 spans 15 residues. Germline V gene data show CDR1 as SGHRS and CDR2 as YFSETQ. Unmatched junction bases numbered 3, after V lost 0 bases and J lost 4 bases. The CDR3 bases are TGCGCCAGCAGCTTGGCGTCAGGGGGCACCGGGGAGCTGTTTTTT. The encoded protein is CASSLASGGTGELFF.

The chain is built from TRBV9 and TRBJ2-3, with 14 bases fitting TRBD2. Losses at the gene ends were 4 bases for V and 4 bases for J; bases not matched to a gene: 5. Per the germline V gene, CDR1 is SGDLS and CDR2 is YYNGEE. This CDR3 spans 16 amino acids. The chain's CDR3 is CASSSRTSGGPDTQYF. The CDR3 region has the DNA TGTGCCAGCAGCTCGCGGACTAGCGGGGGGCCAGATACGCAGTATTTT. The whole variable domain, remainder taken from reference TRBV9 and TRBJ2-3, is DSGVTQTPKHLITATGQRVTLRCSPRSGDLSVYWYQQSLDQGLQFLIQYYNGEERAKGNILERFSAQQFPDLHSELNLSSLELGDSALYFCASSSRTSGGPDTQYFGPGTRLTVL.

The chain joins TRBV11-2 to TRBJ2-5; perhaps TRBD2 as D (5 bases). V dropped 7 bases and J dropped 4 bases, with 13 bases sitting between them. CDR3 size: 13 residues. Germline values: CDR1 SGHAT, CDR2 FQNNGV. This CDR3 reads CASTLRAGETQYF. The CDR3 DNA sequence: TGTGCCAGCACCCTGAGGGCCGGAGAGACCCAGTACTTC.

This clone was recorded only once. The gene calls are TRBV9 and TRBJ2-7; D might be TRBD1 (6 bases). Germline V gene lookup returns CDR1 SGDLS and CDR2 YYNGEE. The CDR3 extends over 15 amino acids. Trimming stripped 1 base from V and 4 bases from J, with 15 bases between. The CDR3 nucleotides read TGTGCCAGCAGCGTAACGACAGGCGGAGGTTACGAGCAGTACTTC. The encoded protein is CASSVTTGGGYEQYF. The full variable domain, in which reference TRBV9 and TRBJ2-7 provide the parts outside the CDR3, is DSGVTQTPKHLITATGQRVTLRCSPRSGDLSVYWYQQSLDQGLQFLIQYYNGEERAKGNILERFSAQQFPDLHSELNLSSLELGDSALYFCASSVTTGGGYEQYFGPGTRLTVT.